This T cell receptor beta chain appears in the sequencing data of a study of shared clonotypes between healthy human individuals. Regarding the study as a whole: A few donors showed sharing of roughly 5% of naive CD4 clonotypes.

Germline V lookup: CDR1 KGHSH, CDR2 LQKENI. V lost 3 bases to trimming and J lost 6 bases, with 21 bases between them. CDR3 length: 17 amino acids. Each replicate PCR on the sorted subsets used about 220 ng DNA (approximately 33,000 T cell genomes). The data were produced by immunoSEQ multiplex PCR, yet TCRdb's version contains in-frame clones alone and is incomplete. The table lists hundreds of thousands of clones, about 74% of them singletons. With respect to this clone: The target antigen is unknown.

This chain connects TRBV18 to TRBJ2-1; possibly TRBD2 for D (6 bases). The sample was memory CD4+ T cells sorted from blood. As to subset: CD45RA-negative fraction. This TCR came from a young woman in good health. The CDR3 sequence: CASSPIRGAGLPNEQFF. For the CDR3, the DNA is TGTGCCAGCTCACCCATCCGAGGAGCGGGCTTACCCAATGAGCAGTTCTTC.